This is a list of T cell receptor beta chains from one sample in a study of memory CD8 T cells in hepatitis C reinfection. Clones were sequenced by immunoSEQ multiplex PCR, and TCRdb holds only the in-frame ones, with some missing. The table shows approximately 49,000 clones, with roughly 87% occurring only once. Sequenced input: naive CD8+ T cells sorted from blood. The receptors shown here come from a man aged 18 to 30 with hepatitis C virus infection. Both conserved end residues are part of each CDR3. A D gene is named only where the DNA matches it firmly. Only some rows state a clone size, as once, few, many or a class for expanded clones.

j_gene	d_gene	v_gene	abundance	CDR3aa	CDR3nt
TRBJ1-4	NA	TRBV5-8	NA	CASRVIGNEKLFF	TGTGCCAGCAGGGTAATCGGTAATGAAAAACTGTTTTTT
TRBJ2-1	NA	TRBV2	NA	CASSDPLYNEQFF	TGTGCCAGCAGTGACCCTCTCTACAATGAGCAGTTCTTC
TRBJ2-2	TRBD2	TRBV2	NA	CASSDPGLVIAGELFF	TGTGCCAGCAGTGATCCGGGACTAGTAATCGCCGGGGAGCTGTTTTTT
TRBJ2-1	NA	TRBV11-2	NA	CASSNGGQQFF	TGTGCCAGCAGCAACGGGGGGCAGCAGTTCTTC
TRBJ2-7	TRBD2	TRBV6-6	few	CASSLGAGGSEQYF	TGTGCCAGCAGTTTGGGAGCGGGAGGGAGCGAGCAGTACTTC
TRBJ2-1	NA	TRBV21-1	NA	CASSKPSGRQGTYNEQFF	TGTGCCAGCAGCAAACCCTCCGGACGACAGGGGACTTACAATGAGCAGTTCTTC
TRBJ2-3	NA	TRBV19	NA	CASSNFVWSVYF	TGTGCCAGTAGTAATTTTGTATGGTCGGTGTATTTT
TRBJ2-2	NA	TRBV27	NA	CASSLFGSITGELFF	TGTGCCAGCAGTTTATTTGGGAGTATCACCGGGGAGCTGTTTTTT
TRBJ2-7	TRBD2	TRBV9	NA	CASSVGGGSEQYF	TGTGCCAGCAGCGTAGGGGGGGGGTCGGAGCAGTACTTC
TRBJ2-7	TRBD2	TRBV7-8	NA	CASSSGLAAFSYEQYF	TGTGCCAGCAGCTCGGGACTAGCGGCTTTTTCCTACGAGCAGTACTTC
TRBJ1-2	NA	TRBV4-1	NA	CASSQEAQVEVYGYTF	TGCGCCAGCAGCCAAGAGGCACAGGTGGAAGTCTATGGCTACACCTTC
TRBJ2-1	TRBD2	TRBV5-4	once	CASSGLAGASYNEQFF	TGTGCCAGCAGCGGCTTAGCGGGAGCGTCCTACAATGAGCAGTTCTTC
TRBJ1-3	TRBD1	TRBV5-1	NA	CASSLGQGRPSGNTIYF	TGCGCCAGCAGCTTGGGACAGGGGAGACCTTCGGGAAACACCATATATTTT
TRBJ1-2	TRBD1	TRBV13	few	CASSLASWTGSHTF	TGTGCCAGCAGCTTAGCGTCATGGACAGGGAGCCACACCTTC
TRBJ2-3	NA	TRBV2	once	CASSDPRGRTDTQYF	TGTGCCAGCAGTGATCCGCGGGGGCGGACAGATACGCAGTATTTT
TRBJ2-1	NA	TRBV7-2	NA	CASSPPGGGLYGAYNEQFF	TGTGCCAGCAGCCCTCCTGGGGGGGGCCTTTACGGCGCCTACAATGAGCAGTTCTTC
TRBJ2-3	NA	TRBV7-9	NA	CASSSPGQPDTQYF	TGTGCCAGCAGCTCCCCAGGACAGCCAGATACGCAGTATTTT
TRBJ2-7	TRBD1	TRBV5-1	NA	CASSFTGTANEQYF	TGCGCCAGCAGCTTTACCGGGACAGCGAACGAGCAGTACTTC
TRBJ1-3	TRBD1	TRBV2	NA	CASTGTGATPGNTIYF	TGTGCCAGCACCGGGACAGGTGCAACTCCTGGAAACACCATATATTTT
TRBJ2-7	NA	TRBV7-6	NA	CASSLTGFGEQYF	TGTGCCAGCAGTCTTACAGGGTTTGGCGAGCAGTACTTC
TRBJ1-3	NA	TRBV27	NA	CASSLTGNSGNTIYF	TGTGCCAGCAGTCTTACAGGGAACTCTGGAAACACCATATATTTT
TRBJ1-5	NA	TRBV6-1	NA	CASSEEGPGNQPQHF	TGTGCCAGCAGTGAAGAGGGGCCCGGCAATCAGCCCCAGCATTTT
TRBJ1-2	TRBD1	TRBV7-9	NA	CASSLGQGDGYTF	TGTGCCAGCAGCTTGGGACAGGGGGATGGCTACACCTTC
TRBJ2-5	NA	TRBV29-1	NA	CSVEEASQVEETQYF	TGCAGCGTTGAAGAAGCCTCACAGGTGGAGGAGACCCAGTACTTC
TRBJ2-1	NA	TRBV27	NA	CASSSTRSEQFF	TGTGCCAGCAGTTCAACTAGGTCAGAGCAGTTCTTC
TRBJ1-2	NA	TRBV29-1	NA	CSVELEADYGYTF	TGCAGCGTTGAACTCGAGGCAGACTATGGCTACACCTTC
TRBJ1-5	NA	TRBV6-1	few	CASSEARQARYSNQPQHF	TGTGCCAGCAGTGAAGCGAGACAGGCTAGATATAGCAATCAGCCCCAGCATTTT
TRBJ1-1	NA	TRBV27	NA	CASRTGETNTEAFF	TGTGCCAGCAGAACGGGGGAGACTAACACTGAAGCTTTCTTT
TRBJ2-2	TRBD1	TRBV6-5	NA	CASSWGTVTGELFF	TGTGCCAGCAGTTGGGGGACAGTCACCGGGGAGCTGTTTTTT
TRBJ2-3	NA	TRBV9	NA	CASSVAGTDTQYF	TGTGCCAGCAGCGTAGCGGGCACAGATACGCAGTATTTT
TRBJ2-7	TRBD2	TRBV4-1	few	CASSQSSGRPYEQYF	TGCGCCAGCAGCCAATCTAGCGGGAGACCCTACGAGCAGTACTTC
TRBJ1-1	TRBD1	TRBV9	NA	CASSTGAGTEAFF	TGTGCCAGCAGCACAGGGGCTGGGACTGAAGCTTTCTTT
TRBJ2-7	TRBD2	TRBV4-1	NA	CASSQGGSGREQYF	TGCGCCAGCAGCCAAGGGGGGAGCGGGAGGGAGCAGTACTTC
TRBJ2-5	TRBD1	TRBV4-1	NA	CASSHWDRGRETQYF	TGCGCCAGCAGCCACTGGGACAGGGGACGGGAGACCCAGTACTTC
TRBJ1-1	TRBD1	TRBV5-1	NA	CASRQGQGRGTEAFF	TGCGCCAGCAGACAGGGACAGGGGAGAGGCACTGAAGCTTTCTTT
TRBJ1-2	TRBD1	TRBV4-1	NA	CASSPDRNYGYTF	TGCGCCAGCAGTCCGGACAGGAACTATGGCTACACCTTC
TRBJ1-5	TRBD1	TRBV29-1	NA	CSVEGQGLQPQHF	TGCAGCGTTGAAGGACAGGGGTTACAGCCCCAGCATTTT
TRBJ2-1	TRBD2	TRBV2	NA	CASSDLLSSGANNEQFF	TGTGCCAGCAGTGATCTCCTATCTAGCGGGGCTAACAATGAGCAGTTCTTC
TRBJ2-3	NA	TRBV6-1	NA	CASSGRRMGLTDTQYF	TGTGCCAGCAGTGGACGTAGAATGGGGCTCACAGATACGCAGTATTTT
TRBJ2-3	NA	TRBV2	NA	CASSDASHGTDTQYF	TGTGCCAGCAGTGATGCTAGCCACGGGACAGATACGCAGTATTTT
TRBJ1-2	NA	TRBV7-9	once	CASSLIDGYTF	TGTGCCAGCAGCTTGATAGATGGCTACACCTTC
TRBJ2-5	TRBD1	TRBV5-1	NA	CASSLGQGAETQYF	TGCGCCAGCAGCTTGGGGCAGGGGGCAGAGACCCAGTACTTC
TRBJ1-2	TRBD1	TRBV15	NA	CATSENRGNYYGYTF	TGTGCCACCAGCGAGAACAGGGGGAATTACTATGGCTACACCTTC
TRBJ2-1	NA	TRBV14	NA	CASSQNLGLARNEQFF	TGTGCCAGCAGCCAAAACTTGGGTCTGGCGCGGAATGAGCAGTTCTTC
TRBJ2-1	TRBD2	TRBV7-8	NA	CASSRRTSVDRDEQFF	TGTGCCAGCAGCCGCCGGACTAGCGTGGATCGAGATGAGCAGTTCTTC
TRBJ1-2	NA	TRBV13	NA	CASSTAGDRHYGYTF	TGTGCCAGCAGCACGGCGGGGGATAGGCACTATGGCTACACCTTC
TRBJ2-3	TRBD2	TRBV9	NA	CASSVSPISGNFDTQYF	TGTGCCAGCAGCGTTAGCCCCATTAGCGGGAATTTTGATACGCAGTATTTT
TRBJ1-5	TRBD1	TRBV30	NA	CAWSEEQGYQPQHF	TGTGCCTGGAGTGAGGAACAGGGGTATCAGCCCCAGCATTTT
TRBJ1-2	TRBD1	TRBV9	NA	CASSPRTGGGGYGYTF	TGTGCCAGCAGCCCCCGGACCGGAGGGGGCGGCTATGGCTACACCTTC
TRBJ2-1	TRBD1	TRBV11-2	NA	CASSPGQFRVASNEQFF	TGTGCCAGCAGCCCGGGACAGTTTAGGGTCGCTTCCAATGAGCAGTTCTTC